A selection of T cell receptor beta chains follows, all from one sample in a study of cytomegalovirus exposure and HLA in healthy donors. Measured with immunoSEQ multiplex PCR; TCRdb has only the in-frame clones, and not every one. The sample holds around 100,000 clones; around 73% are singletons and the top ten take roughly 3.9%. Sequenced: PBMCs. All receptors derive from a woman between 35 and 50 years old in good health and CMV-seropositive. CDR3s include the opening cysteine and the closing phenylalanine or tryptophan. The D gene is left open where the match is weak. Expanded clones are given a class, and other clones once, few, many or no size at all.

d_call	v_call	clone_size	j_call	cdr3_nt	cdr3_aa
.	TRBV2	.	TRBJ1-1	TGTGCCAGCAGTACCAGGGCGCTGGGTTACATGAACACTGAAGCTTTCTTT	CASSTRALGYMNTEAFF
TRBD2	TRBV4-1	.	TRBJ2-7	TGCGCCAGCAGCCAAGTTGGACCTTACTCGGGACTAGACTCCTACGAGCAGTACTTC	CASSQVGPYSGLDSYEQYF
.	TRBV30	.	TRBJ2-6	TGTGCCTGCCTCGGTTCAGGGGCCAACGTCCTGACTTTC	CACLGSGANVLTF
.	TRBV29-1	.	TRBJ1-1	TGCAGCGTTCAGACGGGAGAAGCTTTCTTT	CSVQTGEAFF
TRBD2	TRBV7-9	.	TRBJ2-1	TGTGCCAGCAGCTTATGGCCCGGACTAGCGGGGGAGCAGTTCTTC	CASSLWPGLAGEQFF
TRBD1	TRBV5-1	.	TRBJ2-3	TGCGCCAGCAGCCCGGGACAGGGCACAGATACGCAGTATTTT	CASSPGQGTDTQYF
.	TRBV7-9	once	TRBJ1-5	TGTGCCAGCAGCCCTGGGGGGGCTAGCAATCAGCCCCAGCATTTT	CASSPGGASNQPQHF
TRBD2	TRBV6-5	.	TRBJ2-1	TGTGCCAGCAGTTACGTAGCGGGAGGGTGGAATGAGCAGTTCTTC	CASSYVAGGWNEQFF
TRBD1	TRBV19	.	TRBJ1-5	TGTGCCAGTAGTATTGGGCAGGGGGATCAGCCCCAGCATTTT	CASSIGQGDQPQHF
TRBD2	TRBV4-1	.	TRBJ2-7	TGCGCCAGCAGCACCCAACTAGCGGGAGATTACGAGCAGTACTTC	CASSTQLAGDYEQYF
TRBD2	TRBV27	.	TRBJ2-3	TGTGCCAGCAGTGAGACTAGCCCGAGCACAGATACGCAGTATTTT	CASSETSPSTDTQYF
.	TRBV4-1	few	TRBJ1-5	TGCGCCAGCAGCCAAGGTAGTAAACAGGGAGTTAATCAGCCCCAGCATTTT	CASSQGSKQGVNQPQHF
.	TRBV4-1	.	TRBJ2-1	TGCGCCAGCAGCCAAGGCGGTAGAGACTACAATGAGCAGTTCTTC	CASSQGGRDYNEQFF
TRBD2	TRBV11-3	once	TRBJ2-1	TGTGCCAGTAGCGGGAGTGGCAATGAGCAGTTCTTC	CASSGSGNEQFF
.	TRBV13	.	TRBJ2-4	TGTGCCAGCAGCACTACAGGGATGGGGGCTGACGAAAACATTCAGTACTTC	CASSTTGMGADENIQYF
TRBD1	TRBV28	.	TRBJ1-5	TGTGCCAGCAGGTTAGGGACAGAAAATAGCAATCAGCCCCAGCATTTT	CASRLGTENSNQPQHF
TRBD2	TRBV29-1	few	TRBJ2-5	TGCAGCATAACTAATAGCGGGAGCGGGGAGACCCAGTACTTC	CSITNSGSGETQYF
TRBD2	TRBV29-1	few	TRBJ2-5	TGCAGCGTTCAAAGTGGTAGCGGGAGGGAGACCCAGTACTTC	CSVQSGSGRETQYF
.	TRBV6-5	.	TRBJ1-1	TGTGCCAGCAGTTACTGGAGAAAATCATCGAACACTGAAGCTTTCTTT	CASSYWRKSSNTEAFF
TRBD2	TRBV2	.	TRBJ2-1	TGTGCCAGCAGTGGACTAGCGGGAGGGGGGGGTGAGCAGTTCTTC	CASSGLAGGGGEQFF
.	TRBV6-5	.	TRBJ2-2	TGTGCCAGCAGTTACTTGGGGGCGGGCGGGGAGCTGTTTTTT	CASSYLGAGGELFF
.	TRBV29-1	.	TRBJ2-3	TGCAGCGTTCGGCGGGATGGAGATACGCAGTATTTT	CSVRRDGDTQYF
TRBD2	TRBV7-3	few	TRBJ2-7	TGTGCCAGCAGTTGGACTAGCGGGAGCGAGCAGTACTTC	CASSWTSGSEQYF
.	TRBV7-5	.	TRBJ2-6	TGTGCCAGAAGCAAACCGGGACAGGTATCCCCTGGGGCCAACGTCCTGACTTTC	CARSKPGQVSPGANVLTF
.	TRBV6-1	.	TRBJ1-2	TGTGCCAGCAGTAGGACAGTCCTTAACTATGGCTACACCTTC	CASSRTVLNYGYTF
.	TRBV19	.	TRBJ1-1	TGTGCCAGTAGTCCACAAGGGGCGAACACTGAAGCTTTCTTT	CASSPQGANTEAFF
TRBD2	TRBV10-1	.	TRBJ2-3	TGCGCCAGCAGTGAGTCGACTAGCGGGGGCACAGATACGCAGTATTTT	CASSESTSGGTDTQYF
TRBD2	TRBV5-6	once	TRBJ2-3	TGTGCCAGCAGCTTGGCCGCTAGCGGGAGGGCAGGGACAGATACGCAGTATTTT	CASSLAASGRAGTDTQYF
.	TRBV6-5	.	TRBJ2-1	TGTGCCAGCAGGCCCTCCTGGGTCTCTTACAATGAGCGGTTCTTC	CASRPSWVSYNERFF
.	TRBV29-1	.	TRBJ2-2	TGCAGCGTCCGTTCTAGCCGCACCGGGGAGCTGTTTTTT	CSVRSSRTGELFF
TRBD1	TRBV7-9	.	TRBJ2-2	TGTGCCGGGTCCGGGACAGCGGGGGAGCTGTTTTTT	CAGSGTAGELFF
.	TRBV28	.	TRBJ2-2	TGTGCCAGCAGCCAGGGCGGGACCAACACCGGGGAGCTGTTTTTT	CASSQGGTNTGELFF
.	TRBV9	.	TRBJ2-2	TGTGCCAGCAGCGGGCGGAAGGACACCGGGGAGCTGTTTTTT	CASSGRKDTGELFF
.	TRBV2	.	TRBJ1-2	TGTGCCAGCAGTGAAGTCATTAACTATGGCTACACCTTC	CASSEVINYGYTF
.	TRBV21-1	.	TRBJ1-2	TGTGCCAGCAGCAAAGAAAGGGGCAGGGTTGATGGCTACACCTTC	CASSKERGRVDGYTF
.	TRBV5-1	.	TRBJ2-3	TGCGCCAGCAGCTTGCAAGATACGCAGTATTTT	CASSLQDTQYF
TRBD2	TRBV5-1	once	TRBJ2-7	TGCGCCAGCAGCCCAGCTCACGCGGGAGGGCTCGGAGACGAGCAGTACTTC	CASSPAHAGGLGDEQYF
.	TRBV6-1	.	TRBJ2-7	TGTGCCAGCCATTTCAGGGGATCCTACGAGCAGTACTTC	CASHFRGSYEQYF
.	TRBV2	.	TRBJ2-1	TGTGCCAGCAGGGATTGGACTAACAAGCCGAACAATGAGCAGTTCTTC	CASRDWTNKPNNEQFF
TRBD2	TRBV6-6	.	TRBJ2-3	TGTGCCAGCAGTACCGGGACTAGCGGGAGCACAGATACGCAGTATTTT	CASSTGTSGSTDTQYF
TRBD2	TRBV19	.	TRBJ2-7	TGTGCCAGTAGTCTCGGGACTAGCGGTTTCTACGAGCAGTACTTC	CASSLGTSGFYEQYF
TRBD2	TRBV5-1	.	TRBJ2-7	TGCGCCAGCAGTGGGTCTAGCGGTTCATGCGAGCAGTACTTC	CASSGSSGSCEQYF
.	TRBV28	.	TRBJ2-5	TGTGCCAGCAAAGGGGCGAAAGAGACCCAGTACTTC	CASKGAKETQYF
TRBD1	TRBV6-6	few	TRBJ1-5	TGTGCCAGCAGTTGGGGACAGGTCGGACAGCCCCAGCATTTT	CASSWGQVGQPQHF
.	TRBV6-1	.	TRBJ1-2	TGTGCCAGCAGCCCGGGACAAACCTACTATGGCTACACCTTC	CASSPGQTYYGYTF
.	TRBV5-1	.	TRBJ2-7	TGCGCCAGCAGCTTGGTGGGACAAACCTACGAGCAGTACTTC	CASSLVGQTYEQYF
.	TRBV25-1	.	TRBJ1-2	TGTGCCAGCAGTGAATCTGCAGGGCAATACTATGGCTACACCTTC	CASSESAGQYYGYTF
.	TRBV9	.	TRBJ1-2	TGTGCCAGCAGTTTAATGGGCAGTGCTAACTATGGCTACACCTTC	CASSLMGSANYGYTF
TRBD2	TRBV7-3	once	TRBJ2-1	TGTGCCAGCAGTCCCCGGGCGCTAGCGGGAGGCTACAATGAGCAGTTCTTC	CASSPRALAGGYNEQFF
TRBD2	TRBV28	.	TRBJ2-1	TGTGCCAGCAGTCATACACCGGGACTAGCGGGAGTCGGGAATGAGCAGTTCTTC	CASSHTPGLAGVGNEQFF
TRBD1	TRBV28	.	TRBJ2-2	TGTGCCAGCAGTTCAACCGGGACAGGCCACACCGGGGAGCTGTTTTTT	CASSSTGTGHTGELFF
TRBD2	TRBV4-1	.	TRBJ2-3	TGCGCCAGCAGCCAAGAGGGACTAGCGGGCGCAGATACGCAGTATTTT	CASSQEGLAGADTQYF
.	TRBV5-3	.	TRBJ2-1	TGTGCCAGAAGCTTTTGTAGCGGATACTCCTACAATGAGCAGTTCTTC	CARSFCSGYSYNEQFF
.	TRBV10-3	.	TRBJ1-2	TGTGCCATCCGCACACCACTGCCGGGTGTTGGCTACACCTTC	CAIRTPLPGVGYTF
.	TRBV6-6	.	TRBJ2-5	TGTGCCAGCAGTCCCAGGAGGGGCGAGACCCAGTACTTC	CASSPRRGETQYF
TRBD1	TRBV25-1	.	TRBJ1-1	TGTGCCAGCAGTGAAGACAGGGTCCGCATCGGCACTGAAGCTTTCTTT	CASSEDRVRIGTEAFF